The 20 T cell receptor beta chains listed next were all sequenced from one sample in a study of Ad26.COV2.S vaccination and SARS-CoV-2 variants. Profiling relied on immunoSEQ multiplex PCR, and the TCRdb table lists in-frame clones only, not all of them. The sample has about 260,000 clones, around nine tenths seen once. The sample's treatment: around 19 received Ad26.COV2.S at low or high dose, single or two shots; five or six received placebo; per-sample allocation not given. Samples analyzed were those drawn on day 63 after the first vaccine or placebo injection. Sequencing was performed on peripheral blood, taken in a trial of Ad26.COV2.S vaccine versus placebo. All receptors derive from a person aged 18-60 years who received the Ad26.COV2.S COVID-19 vaccine or a placebo.

The CDR3 reads CASSLAQGNGYTF. The CDR3 nucleotides read TGTGCCAGCAGCTTAGCACAGGGGAATGGCTACACCTTC. The gene calls are TRBV7-9 and TRBJ1-2; 7 nucleotides agree with TRBD1. CDR3 length equals 13 residues. Trimming cost V 0 bases and J 6 bases; bases outside gene matches: 1. Looked up from germline, CDR1 is SEHNR and CDR2 is FQNEAQ (reference sequence).

The gene calls are TRBV12-3 or TRBV12-4 and TRBJ1-6; the D gene is possibly TRBD1 (5 bases). Trimming removed 11 bases from V and 9 bases from J, with 17 bases in between. The CDR3 totals 13 residues. The CDR3 region is CAGRRDHSSPLHF. CDR3 coding DNA: TGTGCCGGTCGCCGGGACCATTCTTCACCCCTCCACTTT.

The V and J genes are TRBV20-1 and TRBJ2-5; D gene unclear. V gave up 3 bases and J gave up 1 base, with 3 bases separating them. This CDR3 contains 11 residues. Germline lookup yields CDR1 DFQATT and CDR2 SNEGSKA (reference sequence). CDR3 bases: TGCAGTGCTAGCCTCCAAGAGACCCAGTACTTC. Translated: CSASLQETQYF.

This chain connects TRBV10-2 to TRBJ2-7; 12 nucleotides line up with TRBD2. Unmatched junction bases numbered 5, after V lost 8 bases and J lost 6 bases. The CDR3 sequence is 13 residues long. Germline assignment: CDR1 WSHSY and CDR2 SAAADI. CDR3 nucleotides: TGCGCCAGCCAGGGACTAGCGGGCTTCGAGCAGTACGTC. This encodes CASQGLAGFEQYV.

This rearrangement joins TRBV6-5 to TRBJ1-1; D is ambiguous. This CDR3 is built from 15 residues. V lost 3 bases and J 4 bases, leaving 15 bases between the germline ends. Germline-derived CDR1 and CDR2 are MNHEY and SVGAGI. CDR3: CASSYYSRASTEAFF. CDR3 DNA sequence: TGTGCCAGCAGTTATTATTCAAGGGCGAGCACTGAAGCTTTCTTT.

The chain is built from TRBV30 and TRBJ2-1, with 7 nucleotides matching TRBD1. The CDR3 extends over 14 amino acids. V shed 7 bases, J shed 0 bases, and the junction held 6 bases outside the gene matches. The germline gives CDR1 GTSNPN, CDR2 SVGIG (reference sequence). The DNA for the CDR3 is TGTGCCTATACCGGGACAGACTCCTACAATGAGCAGTTCTTC. Amino acids: CAYTGTDSYNEQFF.

The chain combines TRBV9 with TRBJ1-5, with D unclear. The germline CDR1 and CDR2 sequences are SGDLS and YYNGEE. This CDR3 comprises 15 residues. Trimming took off 0 bases at V and 4 bases at J, with 11 bases between the two ends. CDR3 bases: TGTGCCAGCAGCGTAGATGTTGGAGCTAATCAGCCCCAGCATTTT. Amino acids: CASSVDVGANQPQHF.

The chain is built from TRBV6-2 or TRBV6-3 and TRBJ2-3, with D unclear. There are 12 residues in the CDR3. V gave up 0 bases and J gave up 9 bases, with 7 bases separating them. The germline V gene encodes CDR1 MNHEY and CDR2 SVGEGT. This chain's CDR3 is CASSYSVVTQYF. In DNA form, the CDR3 reads TGTGCCAGCAGTTACTCGGTGGTAACGCAGTATTTT.

The chain employs TRBV15 and TRBJ1-5; tentatively, D is TRBD1 (6 bases). Germline V gene sequence: CDR1 LNHNV, CDR2 YYDKDF (reference sequence). V lost 5 bases, J lost 2 bases, and 19 bases lay in between. This CDR3 is built from 17 residues. CDR3 nucleotides: TGTGCCACCAGCCCCCGCGCGGGGGGCGCGGGCAATCAGCCCCAGCATTTT. Amino acid sequence: CATSPRAGGAGNQPQHF.

The CDR3 bases are TGTGCCAGCAGCTTAACCACAGGGAGGGAGCAGTACGTC. It encodes CASSLTTGREQYV. This sequence joins TRBV7-8 and TRBJ2-7; tentatively, D is TRBD1 or TRBD2 (6 bases each). Trimming pared 2 bases from V and 7 bases from J, leaving 12 bases between. This CDR3 region has 13 residues. Germline V gives CDR1 SGHVS, CDR2 FQNEAQ.

J is TRBJ1-3 and V is TRBV6-1; D unclear. Germline loops: CDR1 MNHNS, CDR2 SASEGT. Trimming removed 1 base at V and 8 bases at J, with 15 bases between. This CDR3 is 15 amino acids long. The CDR3 reads CASSEDGPTRDTIYF. The CDR3, as DNA: TGTGCCAGCAGTGAAGACGGCCCAACTCGGGACACCATATATTTT.

The chain employs TRBV6-6 and TRBJ2-7; 7 bases match TRBD1. Germline V gene lookup returns CDR1 MNHNY and CDR2 SVGAGI (reference sequence). Germline trimming cut 2 bases from V and 5 bases from J; bases unmatched to any gene: 3. CDR3 length equals 13 residues. The CDR3 DNA follows: TGTGCCAGCAGTTACGACAGGGACCACGAGCAGTACTTC. This gives the protein CASSYDRDHEQYF.

The CDR3 nucleotides read TGCGCCAGCAGCCATTACACAGCTAACTATGGCTACACCTTC. Its protein product is CASSHYTANYGYTF. This chain links TRBV4-1 with TRBJ1-2, with D unclear. With 3 bases removed from V and 0 bases from J, the gap between germline ends came to 8 bases. CDR3 size: 14 residues. Germline CDR1 and CDR2: MGHRA and YSYEKL.

The rearrangement joins TRBV15 to TRBJ2-7; 11 positions match TRBD1. The CDR3 length is 14 residues. V was clipped by 3 bases and J by 5 bases; unmatched bases: 3. Germline assignment: CDR1 LNHNV and CDR2 YYDKDF (reference sequence). The CDR3 region is CATSSEGQGDEQYF. The DNA for the CDR3 is TGTGCCACCAGCAGCGAGGGACAGGGGGACGAGCAGTACTTC.

The chain recombines TRBV7-2 with TRBJ2-3; possible D gene TRBD2, 6 bases. V was clipped by 1 base and J by 7 bases, with 21 bases between them. The germline gives CDR1 SGHTA, CDR2 FQGNSA. CDR3 length: 17 amino acids. Here the CDR3 reads CASSLVTPKRASNTQYF. As DNA, the CDR3 is TGTGCCAGCAGCTTAGTTACGCCCAAGCGGGCTTCTAATACGCAGTATTTT.

The chain has TRBV13 and TRBJ1-4; 8 positions match TRBD1. Germline lookup yields CDR1 PRHDT and CDR2 FYEKMQ (reference sequence). The V and J ends lost 5 bases and 7 bases, in that order; junction bases with no gene match: 6. The CDR3 is 14 amino acids. CDR3 DNA sequence: TGTGCCAGCAGCATTACAGGGGGGGTTGAAAAACTGTTTTTT. It yields the protein CASSITGGVEKLFF.

With regard to this clone: The same CDR3 is also encoded by other DNA sequences in this sample. The CDR3 sequence: CASSPGQGNTEAFF. CDR3 coding DNA: TGTGCCAGCTCACCGGGACAGGGGAACACTGAAGCTTTCTTT. The rearrangement joins TRBV18 to TRBJ1-1; 9 bases map to TRBD1. The J segment lost 1 base and the V segment lost 3 bases, leaving 0 bases of the junction unmatched. Germline V gives CDR1 KGHSH, CDR2 LQKENI. The CDR3 is made up of 14 amino acids.

V usage is TRBV2 and J usage is TRBJ1-2; D is uncertain. This CDR3 contains 13 residues. V lost 3 bases, J lost 4 bases, and 9 bases lay in between. CDR1 is SNHLY, CDR2 FYNNEI, per germline. CDR3 coding DNA: TGTGCCAGCAGTGATGGAGTTGGCTATGGCTACACCTTC. This codes for CASSDGVGYGYTF.

Here the CDR3 reads CASSLSPTSFGNTIYF. In nucleotides, the CDR3 is TGTGCCAGCAGCTTGAGTCCTACGTCGTTTGGAAACACCATATATTTT. The rearrangement links TRBV5-5 to TRBJ1-3; D gene uncertain. The CDR3 has 16 residues. Germline V gene lookup returns CDR1 SGHKS and CDR2 YYEKEE (reference sequence). The V end lost 1 base, the J end lost 3 bases, and 14 bases lay between the germline ends.

The genes are TRBV11-3 and TRBJ2-2; 13 positions match TRBD2. The CDR3 totals 17 residues. V shed 5 bases and J 1 base; nucleotides not matched to a gene: 4. CDR1 and CDR2 (germline): SGHNT, YENEEA. The chain's CDR3 is CASSPGLAGENTGELFF. The CDR3 nucleotides are TGTGCCAGCAGCCCTGGACTAGCGGGAGAGAACACCGGGGAGCTGTTTTTT.